These 11 T cell receptor beta chains were sequenced from one sample in a study of CD8 T cells in Susac syndrome. RNA, at about 0.45 to 1 ug, was reverse transcribed with random hexamers. TCRdb redid the calling of the immunoSEQ multiplex PCR reads with MiXCR, one entry per CDR3 protein. In the table there are around 200,000 distinct CDR3 sequences, under 97% of which are singletons. Material: CD4+ T cells from PBMCs. Source of these receptors: a human donor with Susac syndrome.

J is TRBJ1-2 and V is TRBV29-1, with D uncertain. The CDR3 loop spans 12 amino acids. Germline V gene sequence: CDR1 SQVTM, CDR2 ANQGSEA. V gave up 2 bases and J gave up 2 bases, with 6 bases separating them. The CDR3 sequence is CSVEWVNYGYTF. CDR3 nucleotides: TGCAGCGTTGAATGGGTAAACTATGGCTACACCTTC.

The chain links TRBV30 to TRBJ2-7; D could derive from TRBD1 or TRBD2 (6 bases each). This CDR3 is built from 15 residues. Trimming removed 4 bases from V and 0 bases from J, with 16 bases in between. Per germline, CDR1 GTSNPN and CDR2 SVGIG (reference sequence). The CDR3 sequence: CAWTPGGDNSYEQYF. Here the CDR3 DNA reads TGTGCCTGGACCCCAGGAGGGGACAACTCCTACGAGCAGTACTTC.

The chain has TRBV18 and TRBJ2-1, with D possibly matching TRBD2 (6 bases). The CDR3 covers 14 residues. V dropped 11 bases and J dropped 6 bases, with 20 bases sitting between them. Germline loops: CDR1 KGHSH, CDR2 LQKENI. CDR3 region: CAHGPGEESNEQFF. The DNA of the CDR3 is TGTGCCCACGGGCCGGGGGAGGAGAGCAATGAGCAGTTCTTC.

This clonotype showed up just a few times. V and J are TRBV15 and TRBJ2-2; D is undetermined. Trimming pared 8 bases from V and 1 base from J, leaving 5 bases between. Germline V lookup: CDR1 LNHNV, CDR2 YYDKDF (reference sequence). CDR3 size: 12 residues. This chain's CDR3 is CATSRNTGELFF. DNA of the CDR3: TGTGCCACCTCCCGGAACACCGGGGAGCTGTTTTTT.

The chain carries TRBV5-1 and TRBJ1-2; D may be TRBD1 (5 bases). This CDR3 comprises 15 residues. Germline CDR1 is SGHRS and CDR2 is YFSETQ. V was clipped by 4 bases and J by 7 bases, with 20 bases between them. The chain's CDR3 is CASSPVEGSVAGYTF. CDR3 in DNA: TGCGCCAGCAGCCCGGTGGAGGGGTCTGTTGCTGGCTACACCTTC.

V and J are TRBV2 and TRBJ2-3; D not certain. The V gene lost 10 bases and the J gene lost 4 bases, with 9 bases spanning the gap. The germline gives CDR1 SNHLY, CDR2 FYNNEI. The CDR3 runs to 11 residues. This CDR3 is CATSRADTQYF. The DNA of the CDR3 is TGTGCCACCTCCCGGGCAGATACGCAGTATTTT. Full variable domain (missing parts from reference TRBV2 and TRBJ2-3): EPEVTQTPSHQVTQMGQEVILRCVPISNHLYFYWYRQILGQKVEFLVSFYNNEISEKSEIFDDQFSVERPDGSNFTLKIRSTKLEDSAMYFCATSRADTQYFGPGTRLTVL.

V usage is TRBV4-3 and J usage is TRBJ1-4; 9 bases are shared with TRBD1. This CDR3 has 14 amino acids. V shed 2 bases and J 7 bases; nucleotides not matched to a gene: 2. Germline CDR1 reads LGHNA; CDR2 reads YSLEER. In DNA form, the CDR3 reads TGCGCCAGCAGCCAAAACAGGGGGCGTGAAAAACTGTTTTTT. Residues: CASSQNRGREKLFF.

CDR3 sequence: CASSVLAGGSNEQFF. CDR3 DNA: TGTGCCAGCAGCGTCTTAGCGGGGGGAAGCAATGAGCAGTTCTTC. The rearrangement joins TRBV9 to TRBJ2-1, with 10 bases lining up with TRBD2. After removal of 2 bases from V and 6 bases from J, the junction contained 5 bases not matched to a gene. Looked up from germline, CDR1 is SGDLS and CDR2 is YYNGEE. The CDR3 sequence is 15 residues long.

J is TRBJ2-7 and V is TRBV11-3; tentatively, D is TRBD1 (6 bases). The CDR3 loop spans 13 amino acids. CDR1 SGHNT and CDR2 YENEEA come from the germline V gene. Trimming pared 3 bases from V and 8 bases from J, leaving 14 bases between. The CDR3 DNA follows: TGTGCCAGCAGCTTCAACATACAGGGAAAGCAGTACTTC. Its protein is CASSFNIQGKQYF.

The gene calls are TRBV20-1 and TRBJ2-2; 7 bases line up with TRBD1. This CDR3 is 15 amino acids long. Germline values: CDR1 DFQATT, CDR2 SNEGSKA (reference sequence). The J segment lost 2 bases and the V segment lost 6 bases, leaving 9 bases of the junction unmatched. The DNA for the CDR3 is TGCAGTGCGTACGGGACAGAATCTAACACCGGGGAGCTGTTTTTT. It is translated as CSAYGTESNTGELFF.

This sequence joins TRBV12-2 and TRBJ1-2; the table gives TRBD1 as D, unverified against the DNA. TRBV12-2 is annotated as a pseudogene. The CDR3 covers 14 residues. In DNA form, the CDR3 reads TGTGCAAGTCGCGGGGACAGGCGCTTCTATGGCTACACCTTC. This translates into CASRGDRRFYGYTF.